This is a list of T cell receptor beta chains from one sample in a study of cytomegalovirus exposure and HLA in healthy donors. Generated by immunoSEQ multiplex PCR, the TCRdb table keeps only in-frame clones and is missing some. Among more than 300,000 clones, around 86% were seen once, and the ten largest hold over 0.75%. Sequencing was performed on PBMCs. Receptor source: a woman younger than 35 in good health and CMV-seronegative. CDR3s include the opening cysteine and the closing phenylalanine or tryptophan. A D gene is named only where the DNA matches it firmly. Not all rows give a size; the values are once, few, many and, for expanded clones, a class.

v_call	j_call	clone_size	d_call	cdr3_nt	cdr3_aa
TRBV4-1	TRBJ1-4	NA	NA	TGCGCCAGCAGCGACCTACAGGGCGGACGGACTAATGAAAAACTGTTTTTT	CASSDLQGGRTNEKLFF
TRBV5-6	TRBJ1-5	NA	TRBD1	TGTGCCAGCAGCTCAGCAGGGGGCCATAGCAATCAGCCCCAGCATTTT	CASSSAGGHSNQPQHF
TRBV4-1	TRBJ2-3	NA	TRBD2	TGCGCCAGCAGCTTCCGAGTCGGGACTAGCGGGGGAGACACAGATACGCAGTATTTT	CASSFRVGTSGGDTDTQYF
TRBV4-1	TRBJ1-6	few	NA	TGCGCCAGCAGCCAAGTGGGGGGCTCCTATAATTCACCCCTCCACTTT	CASSQVGGSYNSPLHF
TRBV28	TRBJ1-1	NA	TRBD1	TGTGCCAGCAGATTACCTGACAGGGGTCAAACCGGAGCTTTCTTT	CASRLPDRGQTGAFF
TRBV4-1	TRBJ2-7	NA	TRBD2	TGCGCCAGCAGCCCGCCGGGACTAGTGGGGGAGCAGTACTTC	CASSPPGLVGEQYF
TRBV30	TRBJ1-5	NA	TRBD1	TGTGCCTGGGCGGGACAGGGAAATCAGCCCCAGCATTTT	CAWAGQGNQPQHF
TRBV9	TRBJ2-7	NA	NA	TGTGCCAGCAGCCCGCCGGGACTCATTGAGCAGTACTTC	CASSPPGLIEQYF
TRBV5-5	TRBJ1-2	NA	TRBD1	TGTGCCAGCAGCCTAGAGGGACAGGGACCCTATGGCTACACCTTC	CASSLEGQGPYGYTF
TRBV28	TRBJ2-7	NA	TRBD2	TGTGCCAGCAGTCCCCTAGCGGGGGGAGGCGAGCAGTACTTC	CASSPLAGGGEQYF
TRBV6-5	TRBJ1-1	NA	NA	TGTGCCAGCAGTTACGAGATTTCGGCGGACACTGAAGCTTTCTTT	CASSYEISADTEAFF
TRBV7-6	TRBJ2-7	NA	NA	TGTGCCAGCAGCTTGGGGTCTCTCAGGCAGGGCACCTACGAGCAGTACTTC	CASSLGSLRQGTYEQYF
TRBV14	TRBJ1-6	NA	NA	TGTGCCAGCAGCCAAGAGGCCACAGGGCTCTCCTATAATTCACCCCTCCACTTT	CASSQEATGLSYNSPLHF
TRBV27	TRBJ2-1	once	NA	TGTGCCAGCAGTCCAGGACTCGGCTCCTACAATGAGCAGTTCTTC	CASSPGLGSYNEQFF
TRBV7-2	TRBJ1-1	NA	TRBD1	TGTGCCACAACGAACAGGGGGACTGAAGCTTTCTTT	CATTNRGTEAFF
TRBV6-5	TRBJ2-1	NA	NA	TGTGCCAGCAGAAAACGGACAAGCTCCTACAATGAGCAGTTCTTC	CASRKRTSSYNEQFF
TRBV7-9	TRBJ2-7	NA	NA	TGTGCCAGCAGCTCGTGGACCGGGAAGAGCGAGCAGTACTTC	CASSSWTGKSEQYF
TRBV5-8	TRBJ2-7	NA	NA	TGTGCCAGCAGCTTGGAAAGTCCCAATTCAGGGGTCTACGAGCAGTACTTC	CASSLESPNSGVYEQYF
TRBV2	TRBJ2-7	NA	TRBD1	TGTGCCAGCAGTGAAATCGGGACAGTCTCCTACGAGCAGTACTTC	CASSEIGTVSYEQYF
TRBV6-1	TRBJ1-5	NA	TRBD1	TGTGCCAGCAGTGAGTCAGGGGGCGCGGGGAATCAGCCCCAGCATTTT	CASSESGGAGNQPQHF
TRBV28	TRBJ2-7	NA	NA	TGTGCCAGCAGTCAGACAGGTCCGGGCTACGAGCAGTACTTC	CASSQTGPGYEQYF
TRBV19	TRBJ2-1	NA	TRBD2	TGTGCCAGTAGTACGAGTCCCGGGACTACCTACAATGAGCAGTTCTTC	CASSTSPGTTYNEQFF
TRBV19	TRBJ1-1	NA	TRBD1	TGTGCCAGTCGCATCTTGGGGGACAGGACTTTCTTT	CASRILGDRTFF
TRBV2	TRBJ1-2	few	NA	TGTGCCAGCACCCCGCCCGGGACTAACTATGGCTACACCTTC	CASTPPGTNYGYTF
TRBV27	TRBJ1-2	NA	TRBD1	TGTGCCAGCAGACGGACAGGGCCCAACTATGGCTACACCTTC	CASRRTGPNYGYTF
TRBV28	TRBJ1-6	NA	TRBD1	TGTGCCAGCAGAGGTGGGACAGGGGGGAATTCACCCCTCCACTTT	CASRGGTGGNSPLHF